A selection of T cell receptor beta chains follows, all from one sample in a study of T cell responses to AZD1222 COVID-19 vaccine. TCRdb's copy holds only in-frame clones and misses some; the assay was immunoSEQ multiplex PCR. The repertoire holds 140,000 or so clones, with 88% as singletons. This specimen consisted of peripheral blood, obtained 28 days after the second AZD1222 dose. These receptors were taken from an adult who received the AZD1222 COVID-19 vaccine. CDR3s include the opening cysteine and the closing phenylalanine or tryptophan. Fields, in order: clone size, V gene, CDR3 protein. Only part of the rows carry a size: once, few, many, or a class if the clone is expanded.

abundance: -; v_gene: TRBV28; CDR3aa: CASSFPQSDEQYF
abundance: -; v_gene: TRBV10-3; CDR3aa: CAITDQLLLAGVTDTQYF
abundance: -; v_gene: TRBV19; CDR3aa: CASTRGRDRGRIGYGYTF
abundance: -; v_gene: TRBV9; CDR3aa: CASSARDRGPEQYF
abundance: -; v_gene: TRBV19; CDR3aa: CASKTGTPGQPQHF
abundance: -; v_gene: TRBV7-3; CDR3aa: CASSFGPSGAGANVLTF
abundance: -; v_gene: TRBV11-3; CDR3aa: CASSGGEQYF
abundance: -; v_gene: TRBV5-1; CDR3aa: CASTSGTPSYEQYF
abundance: -; v_gene: TRBV5-8; CDR3aa: CASPPERDSQETQYF
abundance: -; v_gene: TRBV11-2; CDR3aa: CASSLGRGGTDTQYF
abundance: -; v_gene: TRBV7-2; CDR3aa: CASSLATGARADTQYF
abundance: -; v_gene: TRBV11-2; CDR3aa: CASSLRAGAVETQYF
abundance: -; v_gene: TRBV5-1; CDR3aa: CASSFAGMRETQYF
abundance: -; v_gene: TRBV7-2; CDR3aa: CASSLETKGGQPQHF
abundance: -; v_gene: TRBV5-4; CDR3aa: CASSSGTGGGSGELFF
abundance: few; v_gene: TRBV7-8; CDR3aa: CASSPIGTSVYNEQFF
abundance: -; v_gene: TRBV7-2; CDR3aa: CASSRAGVNYGYTF
abundance: -; v_gene: TRBV2; CDR3aa: CASSSRDPSGGNTIYF
abundance: -; v_gene: TRBV7-9; CDR3aa: CASSHPTSGGPKGGELFF
abundance: -; v_gene: TRBV5-1; CDR3aa: CASSLGGLAGDNEQFF
abundance: -; v_gene: TRBV29-1; CDR3aa: CSVEDGPTESSYEQYF
abundance: -; v_gene: TRBV20-1; CDR3aa: CSARKSDTQYF
abundance: once; v_gene: TRBV7-8; CDR3aa: CASSPRDRGAYGYTF
abundance: -; v_gene: TRBV28; CDR3aa: CASLRQGADEQYF
abundance: -; v_gene: TRBV10-1; CDR3aa: CATSRDPTDTQYF
abundance: -; v_gene: TRBV2; CDR3aa: CASSTGTGSTYEQYF
abundance: -; v_gene: TRBV3-1/TRBV3-2; CDR3aa: CASSQEGGSGQYF
abundance: -; v_gene: TRBV4-1; CDR3aa: CASSYRELDQPQHF
abundance: -; v_gene: TRBV5-3; CDR3aa: CARSLEEGQRNQPQHF
abundance: -; v_gene: TRBV18; CDR3aa: CASSPGLSGTEAFF
abundance: -; v_gene: TRBV19; CDR3aa: CASRRNANTGELFF
abundance: -; v_gene: TRBV3-1/TRBV3-2; CDR3aa: CASSPSGAGAGTGELFF